The rows below give T cell receptor beta chains drawn from one sample of a study of blood T cell repertoires in COVID-19. The method was immunoSEQ multiplex PCR; TCRdb's version includes in-frame clones alone and lacks a portion of them. This sample has 150,000 to 200,000 clones; roughly 80% occur once, and the top ten carry approximately 8%. Specimen: PBMCs or T cells enriched from blood (not recorded which). These receptors were collected from a woman aged 45-65 years who had recovered from COVID-19. Each CDR3 is given without its conserved first and last residue.

j_call v_call cdr3_aa
TRBJ2-5 TRBV4-2 ASSQSSGRVGETQY
TRBJ1-3 TRBV6-5 ASSYTRVTSGNTIY
TRBJ1-1 TRBV24-1 ARSTGITEAF
TRBJ2-5 TRBV5-4 ASSLDYIKETQY
TRBJ2-7 TRBV5-5 ASSQDRSGYEQY
TRBJ2-1 TRBV7-2 ASSLAAPGLVYNEQF
TRBJ1-1 TRBV7-9 ASSLPGTTEAF
TRBJ2-2 TRBV18 ASSVIQGAGELF
TRBJ1-2 TRBV7-9 ASSLAGGNYGYT
TRBJ2-7 TRBV2 ATRSGGTGYEQY
TRBJ1-5 TRBV28 ASSAGTGVQPQH
TRBJ2-7 TRBV28 ASSQTGALYEQY
TRBJ1-1 TRBV10-3 AISGTRESEAF
TRBJ2-7 TRBV7-9 ASSPPHNSYEQY
TRBJ2-7 TRBV3-1/TRBV3-2 ASSRLTSSYEQY
TRBJ1-4 TRBV2 ASGKGELTNEKLF
TRBJ2-1 TRBV7-3 ASSPGGAGEQF
TRBJ1-5 TRBV18 ASSQQDSNQPQH
TRBJ1-5 TRBV19 ASASAGGGSIKPQH
TRBJ2-1 TRBV18 ASSPSRDNEQF
TRBJ2-7 TRBV5-1 ASSNPTGYYEQY
TRBJ2-2 TRBV5-5 ASSILATGELF
TRBJ2-5 TRBV10-3 AISPDRVYQETQY
TRBJ2-1 TRBV6-5 ASSPWGGRYNEQF
TRBJ2-5 TRBV19 ASKRRGLEETQY
TRBJ2-2 TRBV6-2/TRBV6-3 ASSYSGGTGELF
TRBJ1-5 TRBV27 ASSSGQGSNQPQH
TRBJ1-4 TRBV18 ASSGPTGPTNEKLF
TRBJ1-2 TRBV24-1 ATSDLHGGFYGYT
TRBJ2-5 TRBV7-9 ASILQETQY
TRBJ2-2 TRBV5-1 ASSPANRATPGELF
TRBJ1-2 TRBV2 ASIRGAFYGYT
TRBJ2-3 TRBV19 ASRVAGGSDTQY
TRBJ2-2 TRBV4-3 ASSQDYSGSYTGELF
TRBJ2-2 TRBV3-1/TRBV3-2 ASSQLGTKNTGELF
TRBJ2-7 TRBV2 ASREWRDYEQY
TRBJ2-7 TRBV5-6 ASSLVLSGGGGGSQY
TRBJ1-2 TRBV28 ASSLTGSGQRMMGYT
TRBJ2-2 TRBV12-3/TRBV12-4 ASSGMNTGELF
TRBJ1-5 TRBV6-2/TRBV6-3 ASSSGRASQH
TRBJ2-1 TRBV6-2/TRBV6-3 ASSYSDRGRYNEQF
TRBJ1-6 TRBV15 ATSRDRGGVNLSPLH
TRBJ1-5 TRBV16 ASSHDRRPQH
TRBJ2-1 TRBV6-2/TRBV6-3 ASSYGPDTNNEQF